These T cell receptor beta chains were read from a single sample in a study of response to subunit inactivated influenza vaccine. TCRdb itself ran the RT-PCR reads through MiXCR, one entry per CDR3 protein. The top ten clones hold 1.9% of a sample with hundreds of thousands of distinct CDR3 sequences, 25% of them seen once. Sequenced material: CD4+ T cells sorted from PBMCs, taken 4 to 6 days after vaccination. The receptors originated from a man between 45 and 60 years old who received an inactivated influenza vaccine. Both conserved end residues are part of each CDR3. The D gene is left open where the match is weak. Rows give clone size only sometimes, using once, few, many, or a class for an expanded clone.

clone_size j_call d_call v_call cdr3_aa cdr3_nt
. TRBJ2-2 TRBD2 TRBV20-1 CSARVAGASGELFF TGCAGTGCTAGAGTAGCGGGAGCTTCCGGGGAGCTGTTTTTT
. TRBJ2-5 TRBD1 TRBV29-1 CSVGGQGVQETQYF TGCAGCGTTGGGGGACAGGGGGTCCAAGAGACCCAGTACTTC
. TRBJ2-1 TRBD1 TRBV20-1 CSAPGTGVSQFF TGCAGTGCTCCCGGGACAGGGGTTTCGCAGTTCTTC
. TRBJ2-1 TRBD2 TRBV6-1 CASSPWTGSTTGTSEFF TGTGCCAGCAGTCCTTGGACAGGCTCTACTACCGGGACTAGCGAGTTCTTC
few TRBJ2-1 TRBD2 TRBV28 CASSLDSGRFPFF TGTGCCAGCAGTTTAGATAGCGGGAGATTTCCGTTCTTC
. TRBJ2-1 . TRBV5-1 CASSPPAGGPVQFF TGCGCCAGCAGCCCCCCCGCTGGAGGGCCTGTGCAGTTCTTC
. TRBJ1-6 . TRBV10-3 CAISESTLSDSPLHF TGTGCCATCAGTGAGTCGACCCTTTCTGATTCACCCCTCCACTTT
few TRBJ2-2 . TRBV20-1 CSASEGYYIGELFF TGCAGTGCTAGCGAAGGCTACTATATCGGGGAGCTGTTTTTT
. TRBJ1-5 TRBD1 TRBV20-1 CSARVRGFNQPQHF TGCAGTGCTAGAGTCAGGGGGTTCAATCAGCCCCAGCATTTT
few TRBJ1-2 . TRBV20-1 CSASSRGHGYTF TGCAGTGCTAGTTCCAGGGGTCACGGCTACACCTTC
. TRBJ2-3 . TRBV29-1 CSVEGAWTGTDTQYF TGCAGCGTTGAAGGCGCCTGGACTGGGACAGATACGCAGTATTTT
few TRBJ1-2 . TRBV20-1 CSATGTGYGYTF TGCAGTGCCACCGGGACCGGCTATGGCTACACCTTC
. TRBJ1-6 . TRBV12-3/TRBV12-4 CASSFQGDSPLHF TGTGCCAGCAGTTTCCAGGGTGATTCACCCCTCCACTTT
. TRBJ2-1 TRBD2 TRBV5-1 CASSLETSGGHEQFF TGCGCCAGCAGCTTGGAAACTAGCGGGGGCCATGAGCAGTTCTTC
. TRBJ2-3 TRBD2 TRBV20-1 CSARGVLKASGRNTDTQYF TGCAGTGCTAGAGGGGTACTGAAAGCGAGCGGGAGGAACACAGATACGCAGTATTTT
many TRBJ2-3 TRBD2 TRBV20-1 CSTERTSGRDTQYF TGCAGTACGGAGAGGACTAGCGGCCGAGATACGCAGTATTTT
. TRBJ1-2 . TRBV11-2 CASSLEFRAPYGYTF TGTGCCAGCAGCTTAGAATTCAGGGCCCCCTATGGCTACACCTTC
many TRBJ1-5 . TRBV12-3/TRBV12-4 CASSFGSGNSNQPQHF TGTGCCAGCAGTTTCGGGTCAGGCAATAGCAATCAGCCCCAGCATTTT
few TRBJ2-5 TRBD2 TRBV4-2 CASSQGTSGTETQYF TGTGCCAGCAGCCAAGGTACTAGCGGGACAGAGACCCAGTACTTC
many TRBJ2-1 . TRBV12-3/TRBV12-4 CASSLSWPVDSPREFF TGTGCCAGCAGTTTGAGTTGGCCCGTAGACTCGCCGCGAGAGTTCTTC
few TRBJ1-5 . TRBV20-1 CSARDIKGRQPQHF TGCAGTGCTAGAGATATAAAGGGTCGGCAGCCCCAGCATTTT
. TRBJ2-6 . TRBV29-1 CSVVKSGANVLTF TGCAGCGTTGTAAAGTCTGGGGCCAACGTCCTGACTTTC
. TRBJ2-2 TRBD2 TRBV4-3 CASSQGEGLSGELFF TGCGCCAGCAGCCAAGGGGAGGGGCTGTCCGGGGAGCTGTTTTTT
. TRBJ1-5 . TRBV20-1 CSARIPGERSNQPQHF TGCAGTGCTAGAATCCCGGGAGAGAGGAGCAATCAGCCCCAGCATTTT
few TRBJ1-2 . TRBV10-2 CASSREGGYTF TGCGCCAGCAGTCGGGAGGGAGGCTACACCTTC
few TRBJ2-7 . TRBV20-1 CSASSAAGLGLYEQYF TGCAGTGCTAGCTCGGCGGCGGGGCTTGGGCTCTACGAGCAGTACTTC
few TRBJ2-1 TRBD2 TRBV12-3/TRBV12-4 CASSLSGRAGWQFF TGTGCCAGCAGTTTAAGCGGGAGGGCCGGGTGGCAGTTCTTC
few TRBJ2-7 TRBD1 TRBV7-3 CASSRDDRVGYEQYF TGTGCCAGCAGCCGAGACGACAGGGTGGGGTACGAGCAGTACTTC
few TRBJ2-3 . TRBV3-1 CASSQLRTDTQYF TGTGCCAGCAGCCAATTAAGGACAGATACGCAGTATTTT
few TRBJ2-2 . TRBV7-2 CASSLSGLTGELFF TGTGCCAGCAGCTTATCAGGCCTGACCGGGGAGCTGTTTTTT
. TRBJ2-7 . TRBV19 CASSPQGGAGVYEQYF TGTGCCAGTAGTCCTCAAGGGGGGGCGGGAGTCTACGAGCAGTACTTC
few TRBJ2-3 . TRBV11-2 CASRLSFRLVPGTDTQYF TGTGCCAGCAGACTAAGTTTCCGGCTAGTCCCCGGAACAGATACGCAGTATTTT
. TRBJ1-2 . TRBV20-1 CSALGDRNLYGYTF TGCAGTGCTCTGGGAGACAGGAACCTCTATGGCTACACCTTC
few TRBJ1-2 . TRBV5-1 CASSSDPPYGYTF TGCGCCAGCAGCTCCGACCCTCCCTATGGCTACACCTTC
few TRBJ2-2 . TRBV5-4 CASSWRSGGGSGNTGELFF TGTGCCAGCAGCTGGAGGTCCGGTGGTGGTAGCGGGAACACCGGGGAGCTGTTTTTT
few TRBJ1-2 TRBD1 TRBV2 CASREGTGGPYGYTF TGTGCCAGCAGGGAGGGGACAGGGGGCCCCTATGGCTACACCTTC
few TRBJ2-5 . TRBV6-2/TRBV6-3 CASSHSQETQYF TGTGCCAGCAGCCACTCTCAAGAGACCCAGTACTTC
. TRBJ1-4 TRBD1 TRBV5-1 CASSLGQGKAATNEKLFF TGCGCCAGCAGCTTGGGACAGGGGAAGGCTGCAACTAATGAAAAACTGTTTTTT
. TRBJ2-7 . TRBV9 CASSVDVRHEQYF TGTGCCAGCAGCGTAGATGTCAGGCACGAGCAGTACTTC
. TRBJ1-5 . TRBV6-1 CASSESSNQPQHF TGTGCCAGCAGTGAAAGTAGCAATCAGCCCCAGCATTTT
. TRBJ2-3 . TRBV28 CASSFRALTNTDTQYF TGTGCCAGCAGTTTCAGGGCCTTAACAAACACAGATACGCAGTATTTT
. TRBJ2-2 . TRBV20-1 CSARGSGRNTGELFF TGCAGTGCTAGAGGGTCCGGCCGAAACACCGGGGAGCTGTTTTTT
. TRBJ1-6 . TRBV7-2 CASSLDRQLNSPLHF TGTGCCAGCAGCTTAGATCGACAGCTTAATTCACCCCTCCACTTT
few TRBJ2-2 TRBD2 TRBV5-1 CASSAGLAGRTNTGELFF TGCGCCAGCAGCGCGGGACTAGCGGGGAGAACGAACACCGGGGAGCTGTTTTTT
. TRBJ1-5 . TRBV10-3 CAISRDPMGQPQHF TGTGCCATCAGCCGGGACCCGATGGGACAGCCCCAGCATTTT
few TRBJ2-4 . TRBV10-3 CAISESFEASGRNIQYF TGTGCCATCAGTGAGTCGTTCGAAGCTTCGGGGCGAAACATTCAGTACTTC
. TRBJ2-7 . TRBV15 CATSMPDSFEQYF TGTGCCACCAGCATGCCGGACAGCTTCGAGCAGTACTTC
few TRBJ2-7 . TRBV5-1 CASSTGGTVDYEQYF TGCGCCAGCAGTACGGGCGGGACAGTAGACTACGAGCAGTACTTC
few TRBJ2-7 TRBD2 TRBV15 CATSWVAGGEQYF TGTGCCACCAGCTGGGTAGCGGGGGGCGAGCAGTACTTC
many TRBJ2-1 . TRBV29-1 CSVEREQFF TGCAGCGTTGAGCGGGAGCAGTTCTTC